The next 14 T cell receptor beta chains were all read from a single sample in a study of graft-versus-host responses after intestinal transplantation (dated by TCRdb to the early 2020s). Library preparation used the immunoSEQ multiplex PCR assay. Held by TCRdb, this immuneACCESS table contains in-frame sequences only and omits some clones. Under half of the omission traces to an unresolved V gene where checked; the cause of the rest is unknown. Recorded for this sample are 60,000 or so clones; about 90% of them occurred a single time. Approximately 2.9% of the sample belongs to the ten largest clones. The sequences come from PBMCs, collected around 120 days after intestinal transplantation. Receptor source: a human patient who received an intestinal transplant, so some T cells may come from the graft donor.

The chain combines TRBV11-3 with TRBJ1-4, with D maybe TRBD1 (5 bases). CDR1 is SGHNT and CDR2 is YENEEA in the germline V gene. The CDR3 loop spans 15 amino acids. Trimming left V 1 base short and J 7 bases short, with 13 bases between. The CDR3 here is CASSLVSGQGEKLFF. In nucleotides, the CDR3 is TGTGCCAGCAGCTTAGTTTCCGGGCAGGGTGAAAAACTGTTTTTT.

This clone was detected once. The identical CDR3 is also encoded by other nucleotide sequences in the sample. This chain connects TRBV15 to TRBJ2-7; 12 bases line up with TRBD1. Germline-derived CDR1 and CDR2 are LNHNV and YYDKDF (reference sequence). The CDR3 extends over 17 amino acids. V shed 4 bases and J 4 bases; nucleotides not matched to a gene: 11. The CDR3 spells CATSTAIGTGGFYEQYF. As DNA, the CDR3 is TGTGCCACCAGCACAGCGATCGGGACAGGGGGCTTTTACGAGCAGTACTTC.

The chain recombines TRBV6-5 with TRBJ2-3; D not resolved. Germline V gives CDR1 MNHEY, CDR2 SVGAGI. The germline V and J ends were trimmed by 0 bases and 2 bases, with 9 bases remaining between them. The CDR3 consists of 15 residues. CDR3 region: CASSYSTGHTDTQYF. For the CDR3, the DNA is TGTGCCAGCAGTTACTCGACCGGGCACACAGATACGCAGTATTTT.

This chain uses TRBV11-2 with TRBJ1-1; D may be TRBD1 (6 bases). The V end lost 3 bases, the J end lost 8 bases, and 19 bases lay between the germline ends. The CDR3 sequence is 15 residues long. In germline, CDR1 is SGHAT, CDR2 FQNNGV. Here the CDR3 reads CASSFDPGAPPEAFF. The CDR3, as DNA: TGTGCCAGCAGCTTCGACCCGGGGGCACCTCCGGAAGCTTTCTTT.

The V gene is TRBV19, the J gene TRBJ2-3; D remains ambiguous. Looked up from germline, CDR1 is LNHDA and CDR2 is SQIVND (reference sequence). V was shortened by 2 bases and J by 0 bases, with 9 bases between the two germline ends. CDR3 length equals 15 residues. The CDR3 region is CASSIQLPSTDTQYF. DNA for the CDR3: TGTGCCAGTAGTATACAGCTACCAAGCACAGATACGCAGTATTTT.

The gene calls are TRBV11-2 and TRBJ1-4; D remains unclear. In germline, CDR1 is SGHAT, CDR2 FQNNGV. CDR3 length: 12 amino acids. V lost 2 bases to trimming and J lost 7 bases, with 5 bases between them. The CDR3 loop is CASSLSSEKLFF. The CDR3 coding sequence is TGTGCCAGCAGCTTATCAAGTGAAAAACTGTTTTTT.

The chain joins TRBV28 to TRBJ2-1, with D possibly TRBD1 on 5 matching bases. The V and J ends lost 6 bases and 2 bases respectively, with 17 bases between them. Germline CDR1 and CDR2: MDHEN and SYDVKM. The CDR3 runs 16 residues. CDR3 protein: CASSRDQGRAYNEQFF. CDR3 coding DNA: TGTGCCAGCAGCCGAGATCAGGGCAGGGCCTACAATGAGCAGTTCTTC.

A single count supports this clone. This chain uses TRBV5-1 with TRBJ1-2; the D gene is possibly TRBD1 (5 bases). The germline V gene has CDR1 SGHRS and CDR2 YFSETQ. The V gene lost 4 bases and the J gene lost 4 bases, with 14 bases spanning the gap. The CDR3 extends over 14 amino acids. CDR3 in amino acids: CASSRGDLGYGYTF. The CDR3 DNA reads TGCGCCAGCAGCCGCGGGGACCTCGGCTATGGCTACACCTTC.

This chain links TRBV5-8 with TRBJ1-6; a weak D match, TRBD1 (5 bases). CDR3 length: 15 amino acids. Germline assignment: CDR1 SGHTS and CDR2 YDEGEE. V lost 0 bases to trimming and J lost 3 bases, with 7 bases between them. CDR3 bases: TGTGCCAGCAGCTTGGGACAGATCTATAATTCACCCCTCCACTTT. It codes for CASSLGQIYNSPLHF.

This chain links TRBV1 with TRBJ2-7; TRBD2, the table's D call, was not compared with the DNA. TRBV1 is listed as a pseudogene. The CDR3 contains 15 residues. In DNA form, the CDR3 reads TGCACCAGCAGCCAGGGACTAGCGGAGCCCTACGAGCAGTACTTC. It is translated as CTSSQGLAEPYEQYF.

The J gene is TRBJ2-7, the V gene TRBV7-9; 8 nucleotides agree with TRBD2. Unmatched junction bases numbered 6, after V lost 2 bases and J lost 6 bases. The germline V gene has CDR1 SEHNR and CDR2 FQNEAQ (reference sequence). The CDR3 is 14 residues long. This chain's CDR3 is CASSLRREGLEQYF. For the CDR3, the DNA is TGTGCCAGCAGCTTACGACGGGAGGGCCTCGAGCAGTACTTC.

This chain uses TRBV10-1 with TRBJ2-3, with 9 bases lining up with TRBD1. The junction had 6 bases not matched to a gene; V was cut back by 6 bases and J by 2 bases. Germline V gives CDR1 WNHNN, CDR2 SYGVQD (reference sequence). The CDR3 runs to 15 residues. CDR3 coding DNA: TGCGCCAGCAGAGCCGGGACAGGGACCACAGATACGCAGTATTTT. This codes for CASRAGTGTTDTQYF.

This chain connects TRBV6-1 to TRBJ1-1; D call uncertain. Per the germline V gene, CDR1 is MNHNS and CDR2 is SASEGT. CDR3 length: 12 amino acids. V was cut by 6 bases and J by 14 bases, with 19 bases left in between. CDR3 nucleotide sequence: TGTGCCAGCAGCCTGACGGTGAACACTCCCTTCTTT. It yields the protein CASSLTVNTPFF.

The chain links TRBV5-1 to TRBJ2-7, with D unclear. Trimming took 0 bases from V and 0 from J, leaving 4 bases between them. The CDR3 runs 13 residues. Germline-derived CDR1 and CDR2 are SGHRS and YFSETQ. CDR3 residues: CASSLDTSYEQYF. The CDR3 DNA reads as TGCGCCAGCAGCTTGGACACCTCCTACGAGCAGTACTTC.